The entry that follows covers one T cell receptor beta chain sequence. The antigen is not known. This specimen belongs to a study of radiotherapy plus CTLA-4 blockade in lung cancer. Study at large: With 31% of patients having disease control, objective responses were seen in approximately 17%.

TCRdb keeps only in-frame clones here, not all; method: immunoSEQ multiplex PCR. The repertoire includes 85,000 to 100,000 clones, 70% to 90% of them detected once, and approximately 16% sits in the top ten. Trimming removed 2 bases at V and 6 bases at J, with 17 bases between. The V gene's germline CDR1 is MNHNS and CDR2 SASEGT. This CDR3 has 16 residues. Study-wide findings and caveats: There was expansion of tumor-derived TCR clones in blood after radiotherapy plus ipilimumab.

Receiving focal radiation plus CTLA-4 blockade with ipilimumab were patients who had chemo-refractory metastatic non-small-cell lung cancer. This clonotype was obtained from a human donor with non-small cell lung cancer that progressed on radiotherapy plus ipilimumab. The chain combines TRBV6-1 with TRBJ2-1, with a weak D call TRBD2 (6 bases). The sample in question was peripheral blood, obtained from a patient treated with radiotherapy plus ipilimumab. CDR3 coding DNA: TGTGCCAGCAGTGAACTAGGCAATAGCGGTTTCAATGAGCAGTTCTTC. Its protein product is CASSELGNSGFNEQFF.